This TCR beta chain was captured in a study of cytomegalovirus exposure and HLA in healthy donors. Regarding the study as a whole: The classifier reportedly diagnosed cytomegalovirus status with high sensitivity and specificity.

Healthy donors of bone marrow made up the group. These donors counted as nominally healthy when sampled, but unrecorded immune exposures were likely. The CDR3 consists of 17 residues. The J segment lost 0 bases and the V segment lost 2 bases, leaving 9 bases of the junction unmatched. CDR1 is SGHRS and CDR2 is YFSETQ in the germline V gene. Concerning this clone itself: Its antigen is not identified.

The primer mix had 60 Vbeta and 13 Jbeta primers. Method: immunoSEQ multiplex PCR; TCRdb's copy keeps in-frame clones and lacks some. This sample's table has some 48,000 clones. The sequenced sample consisted of PBMCs. V is TRBV5-1 and J is TRBJ2-3, with 7 bases fitting TRBD2. This receptor was obtained from a man in his forties or fifties in good health and CMV-seropositive. CDR3 in DNA: TGCGCCAGCAGCTTCTCTAGCGGTTCCTCTAGCACAGATACGCAGTATTTT. Translating it yields CASSFSSGSSSTDTQYF.